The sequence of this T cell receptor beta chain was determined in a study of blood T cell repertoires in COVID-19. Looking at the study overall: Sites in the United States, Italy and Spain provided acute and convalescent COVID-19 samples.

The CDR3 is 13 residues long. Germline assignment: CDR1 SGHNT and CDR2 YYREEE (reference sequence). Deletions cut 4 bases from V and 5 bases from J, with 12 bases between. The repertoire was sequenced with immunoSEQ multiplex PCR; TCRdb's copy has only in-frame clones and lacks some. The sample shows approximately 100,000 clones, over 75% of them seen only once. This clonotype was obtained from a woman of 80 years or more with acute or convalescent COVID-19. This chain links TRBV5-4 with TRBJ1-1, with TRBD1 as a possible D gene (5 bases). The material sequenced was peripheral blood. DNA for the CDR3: TGTGCCAGCAGCCCGACAGCGTTAACTGAAGCTTTCTTT. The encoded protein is CASSPTALTEAFF.